This TCR beta chain was found in a study of T cell changes during pregnancy in multiple sclerosis. Method: immunoSEQ multiplex PCR; TCRdb's copy keeps in-frame clones and lacks some. In the table there are 58,000 or so clones, about nine tenths of which are singletons. The CDR3 is 15 amino acids. Germline V gene data show CDR1 as MNHEY and CDR2 as SMNVEV (reference sequence). V was cut by 5 bases and J by 5 bases, with 16 bases left in between. The TCR comes from a female donor in good health, enrolled as a control in a pregnancy study. The sample in question was peripheral blood, obtained in the first trimester of pregnancy. This sequence joins TRBV27 and TRBJ2-1, with a possible D match to TRBD1 (5 bases). CDR3 amino acids: CASSRPSDNDNEQFF. The DNA of the CDR3 is TGTGCCAGCAGTAGGCCCTCGGACAACGACAATGAGCAGTTCTTC.